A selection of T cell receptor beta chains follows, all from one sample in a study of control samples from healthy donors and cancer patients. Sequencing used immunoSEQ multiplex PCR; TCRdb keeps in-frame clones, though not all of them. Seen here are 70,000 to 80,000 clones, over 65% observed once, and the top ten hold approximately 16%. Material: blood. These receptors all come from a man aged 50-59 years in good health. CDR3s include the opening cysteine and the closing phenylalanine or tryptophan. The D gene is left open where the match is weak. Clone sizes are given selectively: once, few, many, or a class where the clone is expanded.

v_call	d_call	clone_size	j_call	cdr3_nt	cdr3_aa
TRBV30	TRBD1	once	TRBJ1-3	TGTGCCTCTCGGAAGGACAGGGACTCTGGAAACACCATATATTTT	CASRKDRDSGNTIYF
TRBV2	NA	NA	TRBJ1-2	TGTGCCAGCACTGGGGGTACAGGGTTAATATCAGGTGGCTACACCTTC	CASTGGTGLISGGYTF
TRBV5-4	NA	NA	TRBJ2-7	TGTGCCAGCAGCCTTGAACGGGACTACGAGCAGTACTTC	CASSLERDYEQYF
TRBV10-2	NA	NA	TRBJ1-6	TGCGCCAGCAGTGAGGGGGACAACTATAATTCACCCCTCCACTTT	CASSEGDNYNSPLHF
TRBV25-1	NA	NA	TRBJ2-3	TGTGCCAGCAGTCTAGGGGGGACAGATACGCAGTATTTT	CASSLGGTDTQYF
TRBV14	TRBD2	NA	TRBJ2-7	TGTGCCAGCAGCCCCGGGACTAGCGGGAGGGTGCAGTACTTC	CASSPGTSGRVQYF
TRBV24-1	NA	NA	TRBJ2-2	TGTGCCACCAAAGGACGCTTGAACACCGGGGAGCTGTTTTTT	CATKGRLNTGELFF
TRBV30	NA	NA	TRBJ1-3	TGTGCCTGGAGTCTATCGTCCAACACCATATATTTT	CAWSLSSNTIYF
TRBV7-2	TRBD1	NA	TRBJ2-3	TGTGCCAGCAGCTCCTTGACAGGGGTTTTAGATACGCAGTATTTT	CASSSLTGVLDTQYF
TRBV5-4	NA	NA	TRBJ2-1	TGTGCCAGCAGCGATGCCACCTTCGGGGTTTCCCGCTACAATGAGCAGTTCTTC	CASSDATFGVSRYNEQFF
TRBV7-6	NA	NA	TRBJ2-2	TGTGCCAGCGGGCAGGGAAGCACCGGGGAGCTGTTTTTT	CASGQGSTGELFF
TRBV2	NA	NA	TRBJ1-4	TGTGCCAGCAGGTACCCCAGTGAAAAACTGTTTTTT	CASRYPSEKLFF
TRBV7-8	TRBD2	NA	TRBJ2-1	TGTGCCAGCAGTACTAGCGGGAGTTTTCGAAATCCGTTCTTC	CASSTSGSFRNPFF
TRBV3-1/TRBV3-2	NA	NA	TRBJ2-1	TGTGCCAGCAGCCAAGATTTACACCTCATGCCGTTCTTC	CASSQDLHLMPFF
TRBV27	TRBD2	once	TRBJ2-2	TGTGCCAGCAGTCGGGGACTACCGACCGGGGAGCTGTTTTTT	CASSRGLPTGELFF
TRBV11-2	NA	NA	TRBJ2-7	TGTGCCAGCAGCTTTGGGGGGAGGCGGAACGAGCAGTACTTC	CASSFGGRRNEQYF
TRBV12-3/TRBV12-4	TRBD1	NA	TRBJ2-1	TGTGCCAGTCGGGGACAGGGGCATGAGCAGTTCTTC	CASRGQGHEQFF
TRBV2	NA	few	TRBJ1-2	TGTGCCAGCAGTAACAGGATCGGTGGCTACACCTTC	CASSNRIGGYTF
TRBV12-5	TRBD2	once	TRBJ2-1	TGTGCTAGTGGTTTGGCTGTAGCGGGAGGGCCGAATGAGCAGTTCTTC	CASGLAVAGGPNEQFF
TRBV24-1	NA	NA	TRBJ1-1	TGTGCCACCAGTGATGCAGGGCGGGTGGCTGAAGCTTTCTTT	CATSDAGRVAEAFF
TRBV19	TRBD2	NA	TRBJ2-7	TGTGCCAGTCGGCTAGCGGGAGGGCCTTACGAGCAGTACTTC	CASRLAGGPYEQYF
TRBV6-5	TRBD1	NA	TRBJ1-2	TGTGCCAGCAGTCGACAGGGTCCCCTTAACTATGGCTACACCTTC	CASSRQGPLNYGYTF
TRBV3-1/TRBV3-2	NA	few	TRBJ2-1	TGTGCCAGCAGCCAAGTCGAGGACAATGAGCAGTTCTTC	CASSQVEDNEQFF
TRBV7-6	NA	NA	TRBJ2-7	TGTGCCAGCAGCCCGCGAGGTCCCTACGAGCAGTACTTC	CASSPRGPYEQYF
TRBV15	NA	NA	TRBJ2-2	TGTGCCACCAGGCACAGGAACACCGGGGAGCTGTTTTTT	CATRHRNTGELFF
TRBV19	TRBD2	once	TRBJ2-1	TGTGCCAGTAGTATCAGGGCCGGGACTAGCGGGAATGAGCAGTTCTTC	CASSIRAGTSGNEQFF
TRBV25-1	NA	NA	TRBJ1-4	TGTGCCAGCAATAAGGGCTGGGAGGAAAAACTGTTTTTT	CASNKGWEEKLFF
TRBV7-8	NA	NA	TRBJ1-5	TGTGCCAGCAGCTACGCAGGAATGGGTAGTCAGCCCCAGCATTTT	CASSYAGMGSQPQHF
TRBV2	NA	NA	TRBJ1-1	TGTGCCAGCAGTGAAGCGAGGGCCTACAACACTGAAGCTTTCTTT	CASSEARAYNTEAFF
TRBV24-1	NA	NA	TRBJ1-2	TGTGCCACCAGTGCGTCTAACTATGGCTACACCTTC	CATSASNYGYTF
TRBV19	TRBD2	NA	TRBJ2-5	TGTGCCAGTAGTTCAGGACTAGCGGGAGGTGAGACCCAGTACTTC	CASSSGLAGGETQYF
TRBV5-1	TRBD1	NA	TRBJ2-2	TGCGCCAGCAGCCTCGACAGGGGAACTGGGGAGCTGTTTTTT	CASSLDRGTGELFF
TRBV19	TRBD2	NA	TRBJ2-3	TGTGCCAGTAGCCAACTAGCGGGAGTGCAAGATACGCAGTATTTT	CASSQLAGVQDTQYF
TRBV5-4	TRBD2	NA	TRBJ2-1	TGTGCCAGCAGCCTCGGGACTAGCGGATACAATGAGCAGTTCTTC	CASSLGTSGYNEQFF
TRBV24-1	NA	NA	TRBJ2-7	TGTGCCACCTCCGCAGGGTCCTACGAGCAGTACTTC	CATSAGSYEQYF
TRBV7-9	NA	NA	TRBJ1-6	TGTGCCAGCAGCTCAGAGAGCTCCTATAATTCACCCCTCCACTTT	CASSSESSYNSPLHF
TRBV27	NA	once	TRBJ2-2	TGTGCCAGCAGTTGGGGACGGATGAACACCGGGGAGCTGTTTTTT	CASSWGRMNTGELFF
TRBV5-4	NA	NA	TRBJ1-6	TGTGCCAGCAGCTTGGCAGGAGGAAATAATTCACCCCTCCACTTT	CASSLAGGNNSPLHF
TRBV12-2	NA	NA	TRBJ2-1	TGTGCAAGTCGCTTAGAGGAGGGGGAGCGGGAGGGCCGAGATGAGCAGTTCTTC	CASRLEEGEREGRDEQFF
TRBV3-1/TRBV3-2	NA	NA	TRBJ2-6	TGTGCCAGCAGCCCCGCCCCGTCTGGGGCCAACGTCCTGACTTTC	CASSPAPSGANVLTF
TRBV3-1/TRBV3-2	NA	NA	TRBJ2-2	TGTGCCAGCAGCGCTTTTAGTATCGCCGGGGAGCTGTTTTTT	CASSAFSIAGELFF
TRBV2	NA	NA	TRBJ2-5	TGTGCCAGCAGTGGGATAGGAGAGACCCAGTACTTC	CASSGIGETQYF